Following are 25 T cell receptor beta chains from one sample sequenced in a study of monozygotic twins with inflammatory bowel disease. TCRdb reanalyzed the 5' RACE reads, giving one entry per CDR3 protein sequence and no DNA. Here the sample table reports 110,000 or so distinct CDR3 sequences. The sample comprised blood. The receptors were sampled from a human donor with ulcerative colitis or Crohn's disease, or a healthy co-twin of an affected twin (not recorded which).

The V call is TRBV9, the J call TRBJ2-7; TCRdb returns TRBD1, unconfirmable since there is no DNA. The germline CDR1 and CDR2 sequences are SGDLS and YYNGEE. The CDR3 is 14 amino acids. The CDR3 spells CASSPELDRVEQYF.

The chain has TRBV3-1 and TRBJ1-5; TCRdb returns TRBD1, unconfirmable since there is no DNA. In germline, CDR1 is LGHDT, CDR2 YNNKEL (reference sequence). This CDR3 is 17 amino acids long. The chain's CDR3 is CASSQEGGTGGFQPQHF.

The genes are TRBV4-1 and TRBJ2-3. CDR1 and CDR2 from the germline V gene are MGHRA and YSYEKL. The CDR3 spans 13 residues. Here the CDR3 reads CASSQGWTDTQYF.

The chain couples TRBV20-1 to TRBJ2-1. This CDR3 comprises 14 residues. Germline V gene data show CDR1 as DFQATT and CDR2 as SNEGSKA (reference sequence). The CDR3 region is CSARVSGSSNEQFF.

This sequence joins TRBV6-5 and TRBJ2-5; the D gene TCRdb calls, TRBD2, cannot be checked with no DNA. CDR1 MNHEY and CDR2 SVGAGI come from the germline V gene. This CDR3 comprises 19 residues. CDR3: CASSYPRGERGAGPGTQYF.

The chain joins TRBV9 to TRBJ1-1. The CDR3 extends over 15 amino acids. Germline V gene data show CDR1 as SGDLS and CDR2 as YYNGEE. The CDR3 is CASSIAREPNTEAFF.

The chain couples TRBV14 to TRBJ1-5; as DNA is missing, the TRBD1 call by TCRdb cannot be tested. This CDR3 region has 17 residues. From germline, CDR1 is SGHDN and CDR2 FVKESK. The CDR3 sequence is CASNPTDSKYSNQPQHF.

J is TRBJ2-7 and V is TRBV11-2; the TRBD1 assignment by TCRdb is unverifiable without DNA. CDR1 is SGHAT and CDR2 is FQNNGV in the germline V gene. The CDR3 spans 14 residues. The CDR3 sequence: CASSFSTGDYEQYF.

The J gene is TRBJ2-1, the V gene TRBV6-1; TCRdb lists TRBD2, though no DNA is available to test this call. The V gene's germline CDR1 is MNHNS and CDR2 SASEGT. The CDR3 runs to 15 residues. The CDR3 protein is CASIATRGGTNEQFF.

The chain joins TRBV11-2 to TRBJ2-5; TCRdb's assignment of TRBD1 cannot be checked, as there is no DNA. This CDR3 spans 16 amino acids. Germline-derived CDR1 and CDR2 are SGHAT and FQNNGV. The chain's CDR3 is CASSLDAGWGGETQYF.

The chain carries TRBV29-1 and TRBJ2-3; TCRdb's D gene call, TRBD2, goes unchecked for lack of DNA. The germline gives CDR1 SQVTM, CDR2 ANQGSEA. This CDR3 spans 12 amino acids. CDR3 protein: CSGATSADTQYF.

The chain joins TRBV5-5 to TRBJ1-5; TCRdb names TRBD1, which stays unverified in the absence of DNA. The CDR3 sequence is 14 residues long. Per the germline V gene, CDR1 is SGHKS and CDR2 is YYEKEE (reference sequence). CDR3 in amino acids: CASSSYRDNQPQHF.

The chain has TRBV6-5 and TRBJ1-1; TCRdb names TRBD1, which stays unverified in the absence of DNA. Germline CDR1 and CDR2: MNHEY and SVGAGI. The CDR3 is 13 amino acids. The CDR3 is CASTVSLLAEAFF.

The V gene is TRBV9, the J gene TRBJ2-3; the D call from TCRdb, TRBD1, cannot be confirmed without DNA. The germline CDR1 and CDR2 sequences are SGDLS and YYNGEE. CDR3 size: 16 residues. Here the CDR3 reads CASSVGTGAPEDTQYF.

V and J are TRBV5-1 and TRBJ2-7. CDR1 SGHRS and CDR2 YFSETQ come from the germline V gene. The CDR3 loop spans 13 amino acids. CDR3 protein: CASSPTNSYEQYF.

The gene calls are TRBV5-1 and TRBJ1-4. The CDR3 runs to 14 residues. From germline, CDR1 is SGHRS and CDR2 YFSETQ. The CDR3 region is CASSSDRLNEKLFF. The full variable domain, with the rest looked up from reference TRBV5-1 and TRBJ1-4, is KAGVTQTPRYLIKTRGQQVTLSCSPISGHRSVSWYQQTPGQGLQFLFEYFSETQRNKGNFPGRFSGRQFSNSRSEMNVSTLELGDSALYLCASSSDRLNEKLFFGSGTQLSVL.

The rearrangement joins TRBV6-5 to TRBJ2-5; no DNA is available, so the TRBD2 call from TCRdb remains unchecked. The CDR3 length is 17 residues. The germline V gene has CDR1 MNHEY and CDR2 SVGAGI. The CDR3 spells CAGSFRPDFSGGETQYF.

The rearrangement joins TRBV5-1 to TRBJ2-3; TCRdb selects TRBD1, and the lack of DNA leaves this call unchecked. The germline V gene encodes CDR1 SGHRS and CDR2 YFSETQ. The CDR3 contains 15 residues. CDR3: CASSRGDRGTDTQYF.

The CDR3 reads CSVERDTEAFF. The chain recombines TRBV29-1 with TRBJ1-1. Germline CDR1 reads SQVTM; CDR2 reads ANQGSEA. This CDR3 region has 11 residues.

The chain combines TRBV9 with TRBJ2-7; TCRdb indicates TRBD2, and absent DNA this call remains unverified. The CDR3 length is 15 residues. Germline assignment: CDR1 SGDLS and CDR2 YYNGEE. The CDR3 loop reads CASSPEDLPEVEQYF.

The chain uses TRBV6-1 and TRBJ2-7; checking the TCRdb D call of TRBD1 is not possible without DNA. Germline V gene lookup returns CDR1 MNHNS and CDR2 SASEGT. This CDR3 has 15 residues. CDR3 region: CASSRRPRTTGGQYF.

This chain links TRBV4-1 with TRBJ2-7; the D call from TCRdb, TRBD2, cannot be confirmed without DNA. Per the germline V gene, CDR1 is MGHRA and CDR2 is YSYEKL. CDR3 length: 16 residues. The CDR3 is CASSPSPWLADGEQYF.

The chain joins TRBV12-5 to TRBJ2-5; the D call of TRBD2 rests on TCRdb alone, since no DNA is present to check it. Germline V gene data show CDR1 as LGHNT and CDR2 as FRNRAP. CDR3 length: 13 residues. CDR3: CASGSSGSETQYF.

The chain uses TRBV5-5 and TRBJ2-2; as DNA is missing, the TRBD1 call by TCRdb cannot be tested. CDR3 length: 15 residues. Germline assignment: CDR1 SGHKS and CDR2 YYEKEE (reference sequence). The CDR3 spells CASSLVPGLYGELFF.

This sequence joins TRBV10-3 and TRBJ2-3; TCRdb designates TRBD2, a call that cannot be tested without DNA. The CDR3 sequence is 15 residues long. Germline V gives CDR1 ENHRY, CDR2 SYGVKD. The CDR3 region is CAIKTSGSDRDTQYF.